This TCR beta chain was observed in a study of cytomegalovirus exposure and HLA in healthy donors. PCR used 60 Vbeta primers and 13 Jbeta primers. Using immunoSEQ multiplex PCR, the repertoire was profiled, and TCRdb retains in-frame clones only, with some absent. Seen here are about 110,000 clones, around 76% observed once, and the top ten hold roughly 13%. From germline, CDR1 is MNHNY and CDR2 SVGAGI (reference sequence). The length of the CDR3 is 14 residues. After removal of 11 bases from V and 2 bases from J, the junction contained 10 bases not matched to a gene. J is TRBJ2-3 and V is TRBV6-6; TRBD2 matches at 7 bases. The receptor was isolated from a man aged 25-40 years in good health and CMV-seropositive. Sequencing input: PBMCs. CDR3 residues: CACLSGVYTDTQYF. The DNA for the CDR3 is TGTGCCTGCCTAAGCGGGGTATACACAGATACGCAGTATTTT.